This record looks at one TCR beta chain sequence and its context. Its matching antigen is unknown. This sample stems from a study of T cells in Graves' hyperthyroidism and ophthalmopathy. Study at large: Peripheral blood was secured at the point of initial diagnosis, before any treatment.

Amplification yielded TCR beta CDR3 regions, with RNA transcripts as the source. HTBI primers were the set used in a first-round RT-PCR of the TCR CDR3. Via MiXCR, TCRdb re-called the multiplex PCR reads, giving one row per CDR3 protein. The sample yields over 450,000 distinct CDR3 sequences, 13% to 15% seen once. General study findings and limits: Most expanded thyroid clonotypes above 0.001 also appeared in blood. Before onset, ophthalmopathy was predicted by the model a median around 6.2 months earlier.

This CDR3 comprises 16 residues. Germline CDR1 and CDR2: LGHDT and YNNKEL (reference sequence). With 0 bases clipped from V and 2 bases from J, the junction kept 5 bases outside the gene matches. The chain joins TRBV3-1 to TRBJ2-5; 8 nucleotides agree with TRBD2. This receptor was obtained from a woman between 18 and 30 years old with Graves' hyperthyroidism. Sequencing was done on a sample of blood. This chain's CDR3 is CASSQEVVAGQETQYF. For the CDR3, the DNA is TGTGCCAGCAGCCAAGAAGTAGTAGCGGGGCAAGAGACCCAGTACTTC.